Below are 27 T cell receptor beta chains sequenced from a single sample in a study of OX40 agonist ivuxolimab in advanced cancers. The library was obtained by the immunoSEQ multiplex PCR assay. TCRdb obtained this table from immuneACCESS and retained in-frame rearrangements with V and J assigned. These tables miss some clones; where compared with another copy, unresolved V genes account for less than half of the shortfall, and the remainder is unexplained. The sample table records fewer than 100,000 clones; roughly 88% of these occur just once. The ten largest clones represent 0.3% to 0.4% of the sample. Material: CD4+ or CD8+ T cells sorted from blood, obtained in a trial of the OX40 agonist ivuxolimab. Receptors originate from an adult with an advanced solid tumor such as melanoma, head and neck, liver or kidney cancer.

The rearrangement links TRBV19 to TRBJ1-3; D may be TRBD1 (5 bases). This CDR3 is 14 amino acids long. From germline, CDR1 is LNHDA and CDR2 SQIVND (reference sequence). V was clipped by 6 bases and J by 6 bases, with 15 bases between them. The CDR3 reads CASSGRGTENTIYF. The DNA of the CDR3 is TGTGCCAGTAGCGGGAGGGGAACCGAAAACACCATATATTTT.

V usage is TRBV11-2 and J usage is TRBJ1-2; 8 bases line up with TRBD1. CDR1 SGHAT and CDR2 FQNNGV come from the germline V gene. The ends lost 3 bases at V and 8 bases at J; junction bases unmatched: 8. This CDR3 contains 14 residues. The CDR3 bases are TGTGCCAGCAGCTTTAGAGCAGGGGGCGGCGGCTACACCTTC. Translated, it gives CASSFRAGGGGYTF. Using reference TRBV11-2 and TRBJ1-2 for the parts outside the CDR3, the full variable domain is EAGVAQSPRYKIIEKRQSVAFWCNPISGHATLYWYQQILGQGPKLLIQFQNNGVVDDSQLPKDRFSAERLKGVDSTLKIQPAKLEDSAVYLCASSFRAGGGGYTFGSGTRLTVV.

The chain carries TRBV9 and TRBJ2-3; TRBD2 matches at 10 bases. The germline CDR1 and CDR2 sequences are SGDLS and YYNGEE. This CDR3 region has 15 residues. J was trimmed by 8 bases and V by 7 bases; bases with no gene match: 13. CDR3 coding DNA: TGTGCCAGCTCCTCCCTAGCGGGAGCTTCAGGTACGCAGTATTTT. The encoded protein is CASSSLAGASGTQYF.

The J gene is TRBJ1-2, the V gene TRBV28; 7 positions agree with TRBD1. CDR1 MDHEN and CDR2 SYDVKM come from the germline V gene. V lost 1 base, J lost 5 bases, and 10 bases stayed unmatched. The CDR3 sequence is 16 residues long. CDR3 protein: CASSLLGRTGGYGYTF. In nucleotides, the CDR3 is TGTGCCAGCAGTTTATTAGGTCGGACAGGAGGATATGGCTACACCTTC.

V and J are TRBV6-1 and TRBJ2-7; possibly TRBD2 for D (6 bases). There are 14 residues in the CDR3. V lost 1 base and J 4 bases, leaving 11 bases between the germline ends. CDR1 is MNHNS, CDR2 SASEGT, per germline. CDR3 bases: TGTGCCAGCAGTGAAGGTTGGGGGGAATACGAGCAGTACTTC. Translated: CASSEGWGEYEQYF.

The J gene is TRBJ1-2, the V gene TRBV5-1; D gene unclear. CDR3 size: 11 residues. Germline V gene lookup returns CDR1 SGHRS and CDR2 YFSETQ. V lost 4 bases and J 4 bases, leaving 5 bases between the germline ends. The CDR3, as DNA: TGCGCCAGCAGCGAGGGCTATGGCTACACCTTC. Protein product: CASSEGYGYTF.

The CDR3 nucleotides read TGTGCCAGCAGCAGACTAGAGAACACCGGGGAGCTGTTTTTT. This translates into CASSRLENTGELFF. The chain has TRBV7-9 and TRBJ2-2; weak D call: TRBD2 (6 bases). CDR1 SEHNR and CDR2 FQNEAQ come from the germline V gene (reference sequence). This CDR3 spans 14 amino acids. V lost 5 bases and J lost 1, with 8 bases in between. Supplemented by reference TRBV7-9 and TRBJ2-2, the full variable domain reads DTGVSQNPRHKITKRGQNVTFRCDPISEHNRLYWYRQTLGQGPEFLTYFQNEAQLEKSRLLSDRFSAERPKGSFSTLEIQRTEQGDSAMYLCASSRLENTGELFFGEGSRLTVL.

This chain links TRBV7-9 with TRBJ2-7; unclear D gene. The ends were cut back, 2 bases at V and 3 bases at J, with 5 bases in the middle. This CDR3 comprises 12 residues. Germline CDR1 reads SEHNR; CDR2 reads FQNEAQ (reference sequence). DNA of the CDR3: TGTGCCAGCAGCTTAAGTTTCTACGAGCAGTACTTC. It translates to CASSLSFYEQYF.

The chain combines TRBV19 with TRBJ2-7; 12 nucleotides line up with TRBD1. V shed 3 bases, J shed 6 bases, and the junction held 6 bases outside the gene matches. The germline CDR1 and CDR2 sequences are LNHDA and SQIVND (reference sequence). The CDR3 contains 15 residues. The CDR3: CASSIPRDRGREQYF. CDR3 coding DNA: TGTGCCAGTAGTATCCCCCGGGACAGGGGGCGCGAGCAGTACTTC.

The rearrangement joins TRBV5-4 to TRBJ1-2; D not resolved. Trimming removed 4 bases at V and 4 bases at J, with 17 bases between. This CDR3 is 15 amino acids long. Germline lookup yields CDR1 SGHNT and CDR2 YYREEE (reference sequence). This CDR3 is CASSPKVSEGYGYTF. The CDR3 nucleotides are TGTGCCAGCAGCCCCAAAGTCTCGGAGGGCTATGGCTACACCTTC.

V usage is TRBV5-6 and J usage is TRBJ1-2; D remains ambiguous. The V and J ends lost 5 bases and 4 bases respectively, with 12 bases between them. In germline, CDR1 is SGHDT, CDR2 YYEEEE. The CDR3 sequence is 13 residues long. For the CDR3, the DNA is TGTGCCAGCAGTACCGCGAGGACCTATGGCTACACCTTC. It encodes CASSTARTYGYTF.

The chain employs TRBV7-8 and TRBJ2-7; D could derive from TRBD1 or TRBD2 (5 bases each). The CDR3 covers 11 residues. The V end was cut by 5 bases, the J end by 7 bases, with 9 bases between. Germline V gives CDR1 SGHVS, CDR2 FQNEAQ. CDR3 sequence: CASSRGREQYF. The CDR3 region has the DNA TGTGCCAGCAGCAGGGGACGGGAGCAGTACTTC.

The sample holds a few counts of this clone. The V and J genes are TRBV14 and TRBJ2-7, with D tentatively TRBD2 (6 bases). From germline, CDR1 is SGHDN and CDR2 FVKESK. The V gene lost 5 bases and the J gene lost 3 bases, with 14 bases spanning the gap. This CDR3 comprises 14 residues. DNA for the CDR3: TGTGCCAGCAGCAAAGCGGGCCCATTCTACGAGCAGTACTTC. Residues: CASSKAGPFYEQYF.

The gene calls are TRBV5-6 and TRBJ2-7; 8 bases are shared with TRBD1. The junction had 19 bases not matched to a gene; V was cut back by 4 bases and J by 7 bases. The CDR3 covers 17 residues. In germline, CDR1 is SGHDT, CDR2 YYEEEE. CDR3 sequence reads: CASSRINRGEIEREQYF. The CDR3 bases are TGTGCCAGCAGCCGAATAAACAGGGGGGAGATCGAAAGGGAGCAGTACTTC.

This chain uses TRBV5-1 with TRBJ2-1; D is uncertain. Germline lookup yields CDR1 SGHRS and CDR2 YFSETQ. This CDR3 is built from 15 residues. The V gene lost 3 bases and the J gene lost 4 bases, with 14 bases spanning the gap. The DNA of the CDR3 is TGCGCCAGCAGCTACGACAACGGCCCTTACAATGAGCAGTTCTTC. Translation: CASSYDNGPYNEQFF.

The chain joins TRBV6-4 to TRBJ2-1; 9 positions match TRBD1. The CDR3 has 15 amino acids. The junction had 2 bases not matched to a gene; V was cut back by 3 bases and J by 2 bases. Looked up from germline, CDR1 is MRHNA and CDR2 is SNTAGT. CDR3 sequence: CASSEGQGPYNEQFF. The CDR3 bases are TGTGCCAGCAGTGAGGGACAGGGCCCCTACAATGAGCAGTTCTTC.

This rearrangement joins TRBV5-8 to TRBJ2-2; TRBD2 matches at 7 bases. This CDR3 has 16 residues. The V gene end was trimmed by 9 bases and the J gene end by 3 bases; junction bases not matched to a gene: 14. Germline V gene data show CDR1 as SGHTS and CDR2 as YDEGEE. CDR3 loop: CAIPLAGVLDTGELFF. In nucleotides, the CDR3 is TGTGCCATTCCCCTCGCGGGGGTATTGGACACCGGGGAGCTGTTTTTT.

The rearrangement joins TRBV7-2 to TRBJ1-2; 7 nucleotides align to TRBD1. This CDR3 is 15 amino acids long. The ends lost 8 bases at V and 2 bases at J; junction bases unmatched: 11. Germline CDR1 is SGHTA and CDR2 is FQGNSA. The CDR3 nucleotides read TGTGCCAGCTACCTGGGGCCGACAGGGAACTATGGCTACACCTTC. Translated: CASYLGPTGNYGYTF.

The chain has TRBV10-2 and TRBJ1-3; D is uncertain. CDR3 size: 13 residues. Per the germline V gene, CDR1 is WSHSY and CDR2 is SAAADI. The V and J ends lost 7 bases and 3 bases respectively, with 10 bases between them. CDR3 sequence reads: CASTDILGNTIYF. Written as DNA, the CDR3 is TGCGCCAGCACCGATATTCTTGGAAACACCATATATTTT.

The chain's CDR3 is CASSPTRVSYNEQFF. Here the CDR3 DNA reads TGTGCCAGCAGCCCCACCCGGGTCTCCTACAATGAGCAGTTCTTC. V gene TRBV9 combines with J gene TRBJ2-1; D is uncertain. The CDR3 is made up of 15 amino acids. Germline assignment: CDR1 SGDLS and CDR2 YYNGEE. V was trimmed by 4 bases and J by 0 bases, leaving 11 bases between them.

CDR3 sequence: CASSLVAGAGYEQYF. The CDR3 DNA follows: TGTGCCAGCAGTTTAGTGGCGGGAGCGGGATACGAGCAGTACTTC. The chain couples TRBV27 to TRBJ2-7; 7 positions agree with TRBD2. Trimming cost V 2 bases and J 4 bases; bases outside gene matches: 8. This CDR3 is 15 amino acids long. Germline CDR1 MNHEY, CDR2 SMNVEV (reference sequence).

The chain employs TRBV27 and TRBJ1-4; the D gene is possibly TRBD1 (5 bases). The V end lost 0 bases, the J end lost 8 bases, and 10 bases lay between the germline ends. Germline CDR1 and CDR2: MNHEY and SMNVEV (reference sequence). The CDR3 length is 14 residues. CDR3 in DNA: TGTGCCAGCAGTTTATCTGGGGGTTGGGAAAAACTGTTTTTT. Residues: CASSLSGGWEKLFF.

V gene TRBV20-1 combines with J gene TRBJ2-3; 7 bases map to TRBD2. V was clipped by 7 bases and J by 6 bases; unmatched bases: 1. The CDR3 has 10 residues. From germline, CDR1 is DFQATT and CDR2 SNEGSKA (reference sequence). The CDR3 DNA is TGCAGTGTGGGGGGGGATACGCAGTATTTT. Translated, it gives CSVGGDTQYF.

CDR3 in amino acids: CAISFQQGTEAFF. In DNA form, the CDR3 reads TGTGCCATCAGCTTTCAACAGGGGACTGAAGCTTTCTTT. This sequence joins TRBV10-3 and TRBJ1-1; 7 bases line up with TRBD1. After removal of 6 bases from V and 5 bases from J, the junction contained 6 bases not matched to a gene. This CDR3 region has 13 residues. Germline CDR1 reads ENHRY; CDR2 reads SYGVKD.

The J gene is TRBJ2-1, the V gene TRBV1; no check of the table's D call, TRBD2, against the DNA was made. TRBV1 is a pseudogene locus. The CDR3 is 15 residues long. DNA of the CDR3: TGCACCAGCAGCCAGCGGACTAAAACTGCCGAGGAGCAGTTCTTC. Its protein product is CTSSQRTKTAEEQFF.

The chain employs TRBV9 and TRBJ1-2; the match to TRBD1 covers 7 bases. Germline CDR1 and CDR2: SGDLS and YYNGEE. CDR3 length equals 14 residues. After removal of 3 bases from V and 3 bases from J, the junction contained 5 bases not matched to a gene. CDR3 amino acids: CASSAQGQDYGYTF. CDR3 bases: TGTGCCAGCAGCGCACAAGGACAGGACTATGGCTACACCTTC.

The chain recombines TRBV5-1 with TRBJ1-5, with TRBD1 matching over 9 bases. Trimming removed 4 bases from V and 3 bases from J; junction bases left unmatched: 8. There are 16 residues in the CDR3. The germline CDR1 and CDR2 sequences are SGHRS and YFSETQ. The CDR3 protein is CASSPGQGSPNQPQHF. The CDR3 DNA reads TGCGCCAGCAGCCCGGGACAGGGTAGCCCCAATCAGCCCCAGCATTTT.